The T cell receptor beta chain under discussion was sequenced for a study of TIL therapy for anti-PD-1-resistant metastatic lung cancer (dated by TCRdb to the early 2020s). The study in broad terms: A median age of roughly 55 years (range about 38-80) and a median tumor PD-L1 proportion score of 6% were recorded among enrolled patients. Most of the cohort had lung adenocarcinoma, including a handful of EGFR-mutant tumors and two ALK-rearranged tumors, and half of the patients were either current or former smokers. Across the cohort, whole-exome sequencing showed a median non-synonymous tumor mutation burden of approximately 1.5 mutations per megabase. T cell receptor beta sequencing of tumor and peripheral blood was used to follow clonotypes across the tumor, the expanded TIL product and serial blood samples.

The paper as a whole reports these results and caveats: Higher clonality and lower diversity were observed in expanded TIL cultures than in baseline intratumoral T cells (median clonality around 5.7% vs 31%, p < 0.0001). The study protocol defined all tumor marker inferences as exploratory. TIL culture showed high clonal turnover, with many enriched product clones undetected in the baseline tumor, suggesting clonal contraction rather than faithful expansion. Generalizability was limited because the cohort was highly selected, with more treatment-naive, never-smoker and oncogene-addicted patients included than is typical.

TCR beta CDR3 regions were amplified from genomic DNA by bias-controlled multiplex PCR with the immunoSEQ v3 hsTCRB kit. An Illumina NextSeq 500 was used to sequence the TCR libraries, reaching 1.5 million to 2 million read pairs at survey level or 5-6 million at deep level. The authors' analysis ran thus. Clonality was reported by immunoSEQ Analyzer software, which also assigned V, D and J genes and filtered out non-productive sequences. Repertoires were compared by productive Simpson clonality and by the Morisita overlap index of productive TRB rearrangements between infused TIL and blood. TCRdb obtained this table from immuneACCESS and retained in-frame rearrangements with V and J assigned. These tables miss some clones; where compared with another copy, unresolved V genes account for less than half of the shortfall, and the remainder is unexplained. D and trimming come from the DNA, and the V and J calls and clone size come from that table. This sample is represented by about 10,000 clones; 50% to 60% of them were singletons. The ten largest account for around an eighth of the sample.

The CDR3 numbers 12 residues from cysteine through phenylalanine. Of the read, only the CDR3 DNA is kept; its 36 bases are in frame from base 1. There are a few counts of this clone. No antigen is known for it. There are no base qualities to consult, and no much larger clone falls within one base. This specimen's time point label, interpreted: pre-treatment sample, taken before nivolumab and TIL therapy. Baseline tumor samples were excised metastases, mostly pleural nodules or supraclavicular lymph nodes, from the same resection used to grow TIL. Before any PD-1/PD-L1 blockade was given, tumors were harvested, nivolumab was then administered, and patients who progressed went on to receive lymphodepletion, an infusion of expanded TIL, and IL-2. A phase I trial run at two centers enrolled adults with stage 4 NSCLC between October 2017 and January 2020. Samples came from a single-arm, open-label phase I trial of tumor-infiltrating lymphocyte therapy with nivolumab in advanced non-small cell lung cancer. Parts of each resected tumor were snap-frozen in liquid nitrogen and kept at -80 degrees C. Tumor regions of interest were selected on H&E sections by laser-capture macrodissection, were pulverized into around 14 mg aliquots, and were extracted with Qiagen Allprep kits.

The sample in question was tumor tissue, obtained at baseline. The receptor's source is a person aged 25-79 years with non-small cell lung cancer. The sequence links TRBV21-1 to TRBJ1-1. TRBV21-1 is termed a pseudogene. This receptor carries the CDR3 CASLTPNTEAFF. The DNA reads TGTGCCAGTTTAACTCCGAACACTGAAGCTTTCTTT.